This passage covers 4 T cell receptor beta chains from one sample sequenced in a study of T cells in Graves' hyperthyroidism and ophthalmopathy. There were TCR beta CDR3 regions amplified from RNA transcripts. When the TCR CDR3 underwent first-round RT-PCR, the HTBI primer set was used. Via MiXCR, TCRdb re-called the multiplex PCR reads, giving one row per CDR3 protein. The sample records about 400,000 distinct CDR3 sequences, 11% to 15% being singletons. What was sequenced was blood. The source of these receptors is a man aged 45-65 years with Graves' ophthalmopathy.

This chain links TRBV4-1 with TRBJ2-6; weak D call: TRBD1 (6 bases). Trimming removed 0 bases from V and 2 bases from J, with 11 bases in between. Germline loops: CDR1 MGHRA, CDR2 YSYEKL. The CDR3 consists of 17 residues. The CDR3 DNA reads TGCGCCAGCAGCCAAGAGATTAACAGGGCTGGGGCCAACGTCCTGACTTTC. Amino acid sequence: CASSQEINRAGANVLTF.

This clonotype has at least ten counts. The rearrangement links TRBV14 to TRBJ1-2, with 8 bases identical to TRBD1. The germline gives CDR1 SGHDN, CDR2 FVKESK. With 4 bases clipped from V and 1 base from J, the junction kept 5 bases outside the gene matches. The CDR3 runs to 15 residues. CDR3 loop: CASSLTGESNYGYTF. In DNA form, the CDR3 reads TGTGCCAGCAGCCTGACAGGGGAAAGTAACTATGGCTACACCTTC.

This clonotype has just a few counts. CDR3 in DNA: TGCGCCAGCAGCTTCGGGGACACACCTAAACTAAATGAAAAACTGTTTTTT. Its protein is CASSFGDTPKLNEKLFF. The chain has TRBV5-1 and TRBJ1-4, with a tentative D call TRBD1 (6 bases). Germline CDR1 reads SGHRS; CDR2 reads YFSETQ. V lost 2 bases and J 5 bases, leaving 19 bases between the germline ends. This CDR3 spans 17 amino acids.

This clonotype was recorded at least ten times. The chain couples TRBV3-1 to TRBJ2-1; 14 bases align to TRBD2. Germline V CDR1 and CDR2: LGHDT, YNNKEL (reference sequence). Trimming at V came to 4 bases and at J to 4 bases, leaving 6 bases not matched to a gene. CDR3 length equals 17 residues. CDR3 sequence reads: CASSPRTSGRRYNEQFF. The CDR3 nucleotides are TGTGCCAGCAGCCCCCGGACTAGCGGGAGGAGGTACAATGAGCAGTTCTTC.